The 21 T cell receptor beta chains below come from one sample, sequenced in a study of T cell responses to AZD1222 COVID-19 vaccine. Libraries were prepared by immunoSEQ multiplex PCR; TCRdb keeps only in-frame clonotypes and omits some of them. The sample shows under 200,000 clones, 80% to 95% of them seen only once. Here the sequenced sample was peripheral blood, taken on day 0 of AZD1222 vaccination. The receptors come from an adult in good health.

The gene calls are TRBV30 and TRBJ1-2, with D unclear. CDR3 length equals 17 residues. The germline V gene has CDR1 GTSNPN and CDR2 SVGIG (reference sequence). V lost 3 bases and J 1 base, leaving 21 bases between the germline ends. CDR3 DNA sequence: TGTGCCTGGAGGGACCTCTATAGGGCCTCATTTAACTATGGCTACACCTTC. It codes for CAWRDLYRASFNYGYTF.

V gene TRBV27 combines with J gene TRBJ1-5; D might be TRBD1 (5 bases). CDR1 is MNHEY and CDR2 is SMNVEV in the germline V gene (reference sequence). The ends were cut back, 9 bases at V and 3 bases at J, with 15 bases in the middle. The CDR3 totals 14 residues. The CDR3 region is CASRRSGTNQPQHF. CDR3 sequence (DNA): TGTGCCAGTAGGAGGTCCGGGACCAATCAGCCCCAGCATTTT.

The rearrangement links TRBV3-1 (or the pseudogene TRBV3-2) to TRBJ2-7; either TRBD1 or TRBD2 may fit D (5 bases each). V lost 2 bases and J lost 3, with 14 bases in between. The CDR3 has 15 residues. Germline V gene lookup returns CDR1 LGHDT and CDR2 YNNKEL (reference sequence). Here the CDR3 reads CASSQSDRGDYEQYF. The DNA for the CDR3 is TGTGCCAGCAGCCAATCGGACCGAGGGGACTACGAGCAGTACTTC.

J is TRBJ1-2 and V is TRBV11-1; D possibly corresponds to TRBD1 (6 bases). Trimming took 4 bases from V and 5 from J, leaving 14 bases between them. CDR3 length: 14 residues. Germline CDR1 is SGHAT and CDR2 is FQDESV (reference sequence). The CDR3 region has the DNA TGTGCCAGCAGCTCCAGACATACAGGGTATGGCTACACCTTC. Amino acid sequence: CASSSRHTGYGYTF.

The sample holds one count of this clone. This chain joins TRBV5-8 and TRBJ2-1, with D uncertain. Germline CDR1 is SGHTS and CDR2 is YDEGEE. V was clipped by 0 bases and J by 0 bases, with 13 bases between them. This CDR3 is 17 amino acids long. CDR3 DNA sequence: TGTGCCAGCAGCTTGGCCTTTGTCAGGAGCTCCTACAATGAGCAGTTCTTC. Amino acids: CASSLAFVRSSYNEQFF.

The rearrangement joins TRBV4-3 to TRBJ1-2; D unresolved. V was shortened by 5 bases and J by 1 base, with 8 bases between the two germline ends. Germline lookup yields CDR1 LGHNA and CDR2 YSLEER. The CDR3 has 13 amino acids. The CDR3 spells CASSRRVNYGYTF. Written as DNA, the CDR3 is TGCGCCAGCAGCAGACGGGTTAACTATGGCTACACCTTC.

The rearrangement joins TRBV29-1 to TRBJ2-5, with 10 bases that match TRBD1. CDR1 and CDR2 (germline): SQVTM, ANQGSEA. V trimming: 0 bases; J trimming: 6 bases; junction bases outside the gene matches: 7. The CDR3 extends over 15 amino acids. The CDR3 DNA reads as TGCAGCGTTGAAGACCAGGGGACAGGGGTAAAGACCCAGTACTTC. It is translated as CSVEDQGTGVKTQYF.

In DNA, the CDR3 is TGTGCCAGCAGCCCGGACGGCCGTGAAGCTTTCTTT. Protein: CASSPDGREAFF. The genes are TRBV5-4 and TRBJ1-1; D gene ambiguous. The V gene's germline CDR1 is SGHNT and CDR2 YYREEE (reference sequence). This CDR3 spans 12 amino acids. The V end was cut by 4 bases, the J end by 7 bases, with 11 bases between.

The CDR3 here is CASSWGGSEAFF. The CDR3 DNA is TGTGCCAGCAGTTGGGGGGGAAGTGAAGCTTTCTTT. The chain is built from TRBV6-2 or TRBV6-3 and TRBJ1-1; maybe TRBD1 (5 bases). The germline gives CDR1 MNHEY, CDR2 SVGEGT. CDR3 length equals 12 residues. The V end lost 4 bases, the J end lost 7 bases, and 10 bases lay between the germline ends.

The chain links TRBV30 to TRBJ1-4; D remains unclear. CDR1 is GTSNPN and CDR2 is SVGIG in the germline V gene (reference sequence). The CDR3 totals 13 residues. V lost 1 base to trimming and J lost 4 bases, with 7 bases between them. Here the CDR3 reads CAWSDQLNEKLFF. DNA of the CDR3: TGTGCCTGGAGTGATCAGCTTAATGAAAAACTGTTTTTT.

This clone has a single count. J is TRBJ2-3 and V is TRBV5-6; 10 bases align to TRBD2. Germline CDR1 and CDR2: SGHDT and YYEEEE. CDR3 length: 15 amino acids. Trimming cost V 4 bases and J 4 bases; bases outside gene matches: 6. CDR3 sequence: CASSPIAGGSDTQYF. CDR3 in DNA: TGTGCCAGCAGCCCAATAGCGGGGGGATCAGATACGCAGTATTTT.

V usage is TRBV18 and J usage is TRBJ2-7, with 8 bases lining up with TRBD2. Germline CDR1 reads KGHSH; CDR2 reads LQKENI. The CDR3 runs to 13 residues. Trimming cost V 6 bases and J 3 bases; bases outside gene matches: 4. The CDR3 nucleotides read TGTGCCAGCTCGGGAAGCGGGAGCTACGAGCAGTACTTC. It specifies CASSGSGSYEQYF.

This CDR3 is CASSPRTSGRSLYEQYF. The CDR3 bases are TGTGCCAGCAGCCCGCGGACTAGCGGGAGAAGTCTATACGAGCAGTACTTC. The chain combines TRBV7-9 with TRBJ2-7, with 13 bases matching TRBD2. The germline V gene has CDR1 SEHNR and CDR2 FQNEAQ (reference sequence). With 5 bases clipped from V and 4 bases from J, the junction kept 11 bases outside the gene matches. The CDR3 is 17 amino acids.

The rearrangement links TRBV19 to TRBJ2-2; no clear D. The CDR3 is 16 amino acids. CDR1 and CDR2 from the germline V gene are LNHDA and SQIVND (reference sequence). V was clipped by 6 bases and J by 1 base, with 15 bases between them. The CDR3 reads CASRGKQVLNTGELFF. The CDR3 bases are TGTGCCAGTAGGGGAAAGCAGGTTTTGAACACCGGGGAGCTGTTTTTT.

V usage is TRBV24-1 and J usage is TRBJ2-3, with D tentatively TRBD2 (6 bases). The V end was cut by 9 bases, the J end by 5 bases, with 11 bases between. The CDR3 is 12 amino acids. From germline, CDR1 is KGHDR and CDR2 SFDVKD. For the CDR3, the DNA is TGTGCCACCGGGACTCCTCAAGATACGCAGTATTTT. The encoded protein is CATGTPQDTQYF.

The rearrangement links TRBV5-5 to TRBJ1-2; tentative D call: TRBD1 (6 bases). In germline, CDR1 is SGHKS, CDR2 YYEKEE (reference sequence). Trimming stripped 4 bases from V and 8 bases from J, with 18 bases between. This CDR3 comprises 14 residues. The chain's CDR3 is CASSVPGAARGYTF. CDR3 DNA: TGTGCCAGCAGCGTCCCGGGGGCTGCTAGGGGCTACACCTTC. Full variable domain (remainder filled in from reference TRBV5-5 and TRBJ1-2): DAGVTQSPTHLIKTRGQQVTLRCSPISGHKSVSWYQQVLGQGPQFIFQYYEKEERGRGNFPDRFSARQFPNYSSELNVNALLLGDSALYLCASSVPGAARGYTFGSGTRLTVV.

This chain links TRBV2 with TRBJ1-2, with no clear D. CDR1 and CDR2 from the germline V gene are SNHLY and FYNNEI. The CDR3 totals 12 residues. Trimming removed 4 bases at V and 4 bases at J, with 7 bases between. The DNA of the CDR3 is TGTGCCAGCAGTGCTGACACCTATGGCTACACCTTC. Amino acids: CASSADTYGYTF.

This chain uses TRBV6-5 with TRBJ2-2; D gene ambiguous. The germline V gene encodes CDR1 MNHEY and CDR2 SVGAGI. V lost 3 bases and J 6 bases, leaving 5 bases between the germline ends. This CDR3 is built from 12 residues. The CDR3 reads CASSYLSGELFF. The CDR3 nucleotides read TGTGCCAGCAGTTATTTATCCGGGGAGCTGTTTTTT.

The chain combines TRBV5-6 with TRBJ1-6, with 7 bases identical to TRBD1. Germline-derived CDR1 and CDR2 are SGHDT and YYEEEE. V gave up 2 bases and J gave up 11 bases; unmatched junction bases: 10. This CDR3 is 15 amino acids long. The CDR3 protein is CASSFWRDSGAPLHF. The CDR3 coding sequence is TGTGCCAGCAGCTTCTGGCGGGACAGCGGAGCACCCCTCCACTTT.

The chain combines TRBV25-1 with TRBJ2-7, with 14 bases identical to TRBD2. The CDR3 spans 15 residues. The germline V gene has CDR1 MGHDK and CDR2 SYGVNS. The trim removed 2 bases at V and 4 bases at J, leaving 1 base unmatched. The CDR3: CASSEGLAGGYEQYF. DNA for the CDR3: TGTGCCAGCAGTGAAGGACTAGCGGGGGGTTACGAGCAGTACTTC.

This chain connects TRBV2 to TRBJ1-3, with D tentatively TRBD1 (5 bases). Between the trimmed V and J ends, which lost 0 bases and 0 bases, there was a span of 12 bases. Germline CDR1 is SNHLY and CDR2 is FYNNEI. CDR3 length: 17 amino acids. The CDR3 loop reads CASSEAGLATSGNTIYF. CDR3 bases: TGTGCCAGCAGTGAAGCGGGACTGGCTACCTCTGGAAACACCATATATTTT.